A single TCR beta chain is shown here with its context. CDR3 length equals 14 residues. V trimming: 6 bases; J trimming: 9 bases; junction bases outside the gene matches: 14. The germline V gene has CDR1 LNHDA and CDR2 SQIVND (reference sequence). This sample stems from a study of shared clonotypes between healthy human individuals. Generated by immunoSEQ multiplex PCR, the TCRdb table keeps only in-frame clones and is missing some. The sample holds 2.3 million or so clones, approximately 93% seen once. This sequence originates from a man between 18 and 35 years old in good health. Some clones in this sample may be carry-over from other donors' samples. This chain uses TRBV19 with TRBJ2-7; 7 bases line up with TRBD1. Sequencing was performed on naive CD4+ T cells from PBMCs. This sample's subset: CD45RA+ positively selected. The CDR3, as DNA: TGTGCCAGTAGCCCTAGGACAGGTCCCTATGGGCAGTACTTC. The encoded protein is CASSPRTGPYGQYF. Together with reference TRBV19 and TRBJ2-7, the CDR3 gives the full variable domain: DGGITQSPKYLFRKEGQNVTLSCEQNLNHDAMYWYRQDPGQGLRLIYYSQIVNDFQKGDIAEGYSVSREKKESFPLTVTSAQKNPTAFYLCASSPRTGPYGQYFGPGTRLTVT.